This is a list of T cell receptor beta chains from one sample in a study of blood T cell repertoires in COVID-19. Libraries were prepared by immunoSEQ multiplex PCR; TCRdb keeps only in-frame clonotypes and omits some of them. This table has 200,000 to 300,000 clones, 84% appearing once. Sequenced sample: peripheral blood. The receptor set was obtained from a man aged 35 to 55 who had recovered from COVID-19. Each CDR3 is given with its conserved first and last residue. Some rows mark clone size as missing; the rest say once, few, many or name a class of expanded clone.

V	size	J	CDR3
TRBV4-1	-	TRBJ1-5	CASSQVDEGAWQPQHF
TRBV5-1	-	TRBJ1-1	CASIRGGGDTEAFF
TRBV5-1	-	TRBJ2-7	CASSLDRSLGQYF
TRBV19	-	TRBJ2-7	CASSTPGSPAYEQYF
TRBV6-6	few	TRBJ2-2	CASTGSANTGELFF
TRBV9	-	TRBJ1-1	CASSPFRGPTEAFF
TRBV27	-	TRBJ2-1	CASSLGTGGYNEQFF
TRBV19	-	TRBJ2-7	CASSKYWGGGQGSEQYF
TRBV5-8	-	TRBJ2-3	CASPMGLAETSSTDTQYF
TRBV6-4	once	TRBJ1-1	CASSDSEGSPEAFF
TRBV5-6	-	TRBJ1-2	CASSPPGDRSYTF
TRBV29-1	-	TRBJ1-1	CSVIIVRAFF
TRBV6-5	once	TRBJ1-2	CASSLGSGGYYGYTF
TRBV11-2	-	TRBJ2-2	CASSARDYQANTGELFF
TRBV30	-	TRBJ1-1	CAWSGAERGRRTEAFF
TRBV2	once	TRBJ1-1	CASTWANTEAFF
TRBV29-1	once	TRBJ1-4	CSVEAGTANEKLFF
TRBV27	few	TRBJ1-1	CASRPNRETEAFF
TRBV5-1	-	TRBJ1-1	CASSLAIGGDTEAFF
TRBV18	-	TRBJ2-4	CASSPYRGVLAKNIQYF
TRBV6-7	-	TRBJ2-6	CASSSSSPTDSSGANVLTF
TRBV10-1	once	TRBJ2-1	CASSEIRTGSGEQFF
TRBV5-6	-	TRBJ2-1	CASSLLGSRTEQFF
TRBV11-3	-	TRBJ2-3	CASSSRPESTDTQYF
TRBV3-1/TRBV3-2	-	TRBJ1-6	CASSHEGDSPLHF
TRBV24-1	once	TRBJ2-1	CATSEVDRPEQFF
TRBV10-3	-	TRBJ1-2	CAIREGAEGYTF
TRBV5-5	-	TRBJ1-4	CASSLVAGVEKLFF
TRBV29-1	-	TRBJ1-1	CSARSSWTGENTEAFF